The clone carrying this T cell receptor (beta chain) was counted a single time. Its antigen is unidentified. These data belong to a study of T cell clones after liver transplantation. In the study overall: TCRbeta sequencing after a pre-transplant mixed lymphocyte reaction identified graft-donor-reactive clones, later tracked in post-transplant blood. Three of the eight recipients were HCV-positive; the rest had non-autoimmune, non-viral transplant indications. Tolerant meant at least one year fully off immunosuppression without liver enzymes above twice normal. Study-level results: Circulating graft-donor-reactive CD4 TCRbeta sequences fell significantly post-transplant in most of the 8 subjects.

Trimming pared 2 bases from V and 4 bases from J, leaving 10 bases between. This CDR3 contains 14 residues. Germline V gives CDR1 SGHTA, CDR2 FQGNSA. Clones were read by immunoSEQ multiplex PCR, and TCRdb kept only the in-frame ones, dropping some. This repertoire shows about 16,000 clones, roughly nine tenths found once; its top ten account for approximately 13%. The receptor was isolated from a human patient who received a liver transplant. Some T cells may be supplied by the graft donor. The sequences come from CD8+ T cells from blood, collected 45 to 47 months after liver transplant. This chain connects TRBV7-2 to TRBJ2-3; D gene unclear. The CDR3 coding sequence is TGTGCCAGCAGCTTACCTGTTCTGGCAGATACGCAGTATTTT. This encodes CASSLPVLADTQYF.